Listed below are T cell receptor beta chains from one sample, sequenced in a study of shared clonotypes between healthy human individuals. Sequencing used immunoSEQ multiplex PCR; TCRdb keeps in-frame clones, though not all of them. The sample lists nearly 2 million clones, about 95% occurring once. Input material: naive CD8+ T cells sorted from blood. These TCRs come from a man aged 18 to 30 in good health. CDR3s leave out the opening cysteine and the closing phenylalanine or tryptophan.

CDR3 | V
AIIGPGDYGYT | TRBV10-3
ASSLPSGGTEAF | TRBV13
ASSPRTVNYGYT | TRBV7-8
ASSERSNTYTDTQY | TRBV6-1
ASSLLGTDPRQY | TRBV19
ASSVPGTGNYGYT | TRBV9
ASSPPTGLYEQY | TRBV18
ASSPFQDSGSEQY | TRBV4-1
ASSTTDTYEQY | TRBV6-1
ASSQDPQSSYNEQF | TRBV4-1
ASSLAGGTEAF | TRBV13
SGGGSYEQY | TRBV20-1
ASSDGRIYGYT | TRBV2
ASSLLGPANTGELF | TRBV27
ASSSGTGVGEQF | TRBV7-7
ASTGQGVNEQF | TRBV2
ASSLTPEEIYEQY | TRBV5-4
ASSSRGGLSYEQY | TRBV7-9
ASSTTGSNEKLF | TRBV27
ASTGGSYEQY | TRBV6-5
AWSHNGGAETQY | TRBV30
ASSPGTSGMNEQF | TRBV13
ASSETGGVGYNSPLH | TRBV6-1
SVVRDSSTDTQY | TRBV29-1
ASSNPGQAYLGYT | TRBV28
ASSSQGGEEKLF | TRBV13
ASSPPQGGAHEKLF | TRBV9
ASSYDGYMNTEAF | TRBV6-5
ASSQESSFYEQF | TRBV4-1
ASSSGLATKNIQY | TRBV7-9
ASSLHGGGGLETQY | TRBV9
ASSMTEGEQY | TRBV9
ASSDRGRYTEAF | TRBV27
SVEDQVNYGYT | TRBV29-1
ASSDPAWDRSYEQY | TRBV6-1
ASSSLGGNEKLF | TRBV7-9
ASSSSLAGGSYEQY | TRBV28
ASSEGVLGGNGYT | TRBV2
ASSPLAGAYNEQF | TRBV27
ASSFSSGIGDETQY | TRBV7-9
ASSLGAGAGYT | TRBV7-9
ASSLRGANGYT | TRBV6-5
ASRPRGGTPDTQY | TRBV4-1
ASSLGVFSSYEQY | TRBV5-1
ASSSLAGAADGELF | TRBV7-2
ASSSADRASRRYEQY | TRBV13